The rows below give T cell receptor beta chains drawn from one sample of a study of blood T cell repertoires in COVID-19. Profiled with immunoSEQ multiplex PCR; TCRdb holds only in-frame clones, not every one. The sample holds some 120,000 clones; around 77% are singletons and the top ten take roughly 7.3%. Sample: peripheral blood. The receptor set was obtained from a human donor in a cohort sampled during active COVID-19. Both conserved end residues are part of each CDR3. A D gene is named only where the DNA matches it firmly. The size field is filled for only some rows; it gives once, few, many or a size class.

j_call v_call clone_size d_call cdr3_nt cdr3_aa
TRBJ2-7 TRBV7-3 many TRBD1 TGTGCCAGCAGCGTCGACAGGGGACCCTACGAGCAGTACTTC CASSVDRGPYEQYF
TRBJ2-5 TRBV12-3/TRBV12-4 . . TGTGCCAGCAGGAGGACAGATCAAGAGACCCAGTACTTC CASRRTDQETQYF
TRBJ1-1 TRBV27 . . TGTGCCAGCAGGGTAGGACAAGGGGTACCAGAAGCTTTCTTT CASRVGQGVPEAFF
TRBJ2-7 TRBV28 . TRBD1 TGTGCCAGCAGCCCACAGGGGACGGGGGAGCAGTACTTC CASSPQGTGEQYF
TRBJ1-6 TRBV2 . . TGTGCCAGCAAGGGGATGAGAGAATCACCCCTCCACTTT CASKGMRESPLHF
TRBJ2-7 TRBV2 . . TGTGCCAGCGGCGCCCCGGGACATGACTACGAGCAGTACTTC CASGAPGHDYEQYF
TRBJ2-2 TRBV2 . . TGTGTAGGGGTCAGGGTAACCGGGGAGCTGTTTTTT CVGVRVTGELFF
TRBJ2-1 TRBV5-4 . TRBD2 TGTGCCAGCAGTCGGGGGGGTACTGGGCGCAATGAGCAGTTCTTC CASSRGGTGRNEQFF
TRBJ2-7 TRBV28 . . TGTGCCAGCAAGATTACAGGGACCTACGAGCAGTACTTC CASKITGTYEQYF
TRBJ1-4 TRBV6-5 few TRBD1 TGTGCCAGCAGTTCCACAGGGGGCACTAATGAAAAACTGTTTTTT CASSSTGGTNEKLFF
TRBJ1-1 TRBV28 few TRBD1 TGTGCCAGCATCCGGGACAGGGTGAACACTGAAGCTTTCTTT CASIRDRVNTEAFF
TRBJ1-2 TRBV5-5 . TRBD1 TGTGCCAGCAGCTTGGGGGGGACAGTGAACTATGGCTACACCTTC CASSLGGTVNYGYTF
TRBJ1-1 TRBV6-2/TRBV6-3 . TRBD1 TGTGCCAGCAGTTCGGACAGGGCTGAACTGACTGAAGCTTTCTTT CASSSDRAELTEAFF
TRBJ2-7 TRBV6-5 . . TGTGCCAGCAGTCAGGTGGGGAGCCAAGACGAGCAGTACTTC CASSQVGSQDEQYF
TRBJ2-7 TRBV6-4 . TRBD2 TGTGCCAGCAGTCCTAGACTAGCGGGTGGCTACGAGCAGTACTTC CASSPRLAGGYEQYF
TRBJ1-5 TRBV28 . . TGTGCCAGCAGTTTATCCCTTGCAAACAGGGCAGATCAGCCCCAGCATTTT CASSLSLANRADQPQHF
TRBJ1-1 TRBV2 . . TGTGCCAGCAGTGCCAGTTTCACTGAAGCTTTCTTT CASSASFTEAFF
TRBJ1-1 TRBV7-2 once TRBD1 TGTGCCAGCAGCTCCCCGGGACAGGGGGTTACTGAAGCTTTCTTT CASSSPGQGVTEAFF
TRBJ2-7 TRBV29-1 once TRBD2 TGCAGCGTGCGCACTAGCGGCTACGAGCAGTACTTC CSVRTSGYEQYF
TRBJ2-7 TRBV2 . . TGTGCCAGTGCGGCGGAGAGGGGACTGGACGAGCAGTACTTC CASAAERGLDEQYF
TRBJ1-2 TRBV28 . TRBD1 TGTGCCAGCAGTCTGGACAGGAAGACCCCCCCCTATGGCTACACCTTC CASSLDRKTPPYGYTF
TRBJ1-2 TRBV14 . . TGTGCCAGCAGCCAGGGACACCCTAACTATGGCTACACCTTC CASSQGHPNYGYTF
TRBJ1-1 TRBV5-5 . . TGTGCCAGCAGCAGCATTTCTGGCACTGAAGCTTTCTTT CASSSISGTEAFF
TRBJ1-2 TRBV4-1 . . TGCGCCAGCAGCCCTAGACAGTCTTGGGATGGCTACACCTTC CASSPRQSWDGYTF
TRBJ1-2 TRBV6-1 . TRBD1 TGTGCCAGCAGTGAAGCTGCAACAGGGGGCGAGGGCTACACCTTC CASSEAATGGEGYTF
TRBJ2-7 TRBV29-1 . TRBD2 TGCAGCGTTGCTCTAGCGGGGGACCCATCTTACGAGCAGTACTTC CSVALAGDPSYEQYF
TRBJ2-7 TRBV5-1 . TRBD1 TGCGCCAGCAGCTCCCGACAGGGGGTTTACTCCTACGAGCAGTACTTC CASSSRQGVYSYEQYF
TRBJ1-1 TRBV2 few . TGTGCCAGCGGTGCGGGAACTGAAGCTTTCTTT CASGAGTEAFF
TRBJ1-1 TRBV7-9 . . TGTGCCAGCAGCCCGGACAGCTTGAACACTGAAGCTTTCTTT CASSPDSLNTEAFF
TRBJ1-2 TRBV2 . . TGTGCCAGCAGTGAAGCCCTGGCGGTTAACTATGGCTACACCTTC CASSEALAVNYGYTF
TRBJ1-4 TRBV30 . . TGTGCCTGGAGTTCGGGTTTAAATGAAAAACTGTTTTTT CAWSSGLNEKLFF
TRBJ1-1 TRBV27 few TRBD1 TGTGCCAGCAGTCTACAGGGGGCAAGCACTGAAGCTTTCTTT CASSLQGASTEAFF
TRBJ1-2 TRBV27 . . TGTGCCAGCAAAGGGACATCAGGGAAGTACTATGGCTACACCTTC CASKGTSGKYYGYTF
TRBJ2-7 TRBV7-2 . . TGTGCCAGCAGCCCGAACGTCGGGCAGTACTTC CASSPNVGQYF
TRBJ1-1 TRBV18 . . TGTGCCAGCTCACCACCCGGTGGCACTGAAGCTTTCTTT CASSPPGGTEAFF
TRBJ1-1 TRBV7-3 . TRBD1 TGTGCCAGCAGCTCCGGGACAGGGGGCGTAAACACTGAAGCTTTCTTT CASSSGTGGVNTEAFF
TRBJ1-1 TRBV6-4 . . TGTGCCAGCAGTGAGGCAGGGCAGGGTGAAGCTTTCTTT CASSEAGQGEAFF
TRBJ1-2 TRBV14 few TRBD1 TGTGCCAGCAGCCAAGGGACAGGCCCCTATGGCTACACCTTC CASSQGTGPYGYTF
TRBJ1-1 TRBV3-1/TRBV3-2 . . TGTGCCAGCAGCCAATACAAGGAGACCACAGGGCCATGGGGAATTAATATGAACACTGAAGCTTTCTTT CASSQYKETTGPWGINMNTEAFF
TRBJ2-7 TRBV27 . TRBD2 TGTGCCAGCAGGAGCCTGGGTCTAGCGGGAGACTACGAGCAGTACTTC CASRSLGLAGDYEQYF
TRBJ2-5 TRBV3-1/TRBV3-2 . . TGTGCCAGCAGCCAAGATGTGACCCAGGGGGAGACCCAGTACTTC CASSQDVTQGETQYF
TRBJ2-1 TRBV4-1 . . TGCGCCAGCAGCCAAGCCTCGGACTACCACTCCTACAATGAGCAGTTCTTC CASSQASDYHSYNEQFF
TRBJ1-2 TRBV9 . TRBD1 TGTGCCAGCCGGGACAGGTCTCTCTATGGCTACACCTTC CASRDRSLYGYTF
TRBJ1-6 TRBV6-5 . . TGTGCCAGCAGTTACCTCGGGGGTTCACCCCTCCACTTT CASSYLGGSPLHF
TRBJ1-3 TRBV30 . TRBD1 TGTGCCTGGAGTTGGGACAGTAGCTCTGGAAACACCATATATTTT CAWSWDSSSGNTIYF
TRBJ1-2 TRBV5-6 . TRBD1 TGTGCCAGCAGCATTGGGGACAGGGGCTATGGCTACACCTTC CASSIGDRGYGYTF